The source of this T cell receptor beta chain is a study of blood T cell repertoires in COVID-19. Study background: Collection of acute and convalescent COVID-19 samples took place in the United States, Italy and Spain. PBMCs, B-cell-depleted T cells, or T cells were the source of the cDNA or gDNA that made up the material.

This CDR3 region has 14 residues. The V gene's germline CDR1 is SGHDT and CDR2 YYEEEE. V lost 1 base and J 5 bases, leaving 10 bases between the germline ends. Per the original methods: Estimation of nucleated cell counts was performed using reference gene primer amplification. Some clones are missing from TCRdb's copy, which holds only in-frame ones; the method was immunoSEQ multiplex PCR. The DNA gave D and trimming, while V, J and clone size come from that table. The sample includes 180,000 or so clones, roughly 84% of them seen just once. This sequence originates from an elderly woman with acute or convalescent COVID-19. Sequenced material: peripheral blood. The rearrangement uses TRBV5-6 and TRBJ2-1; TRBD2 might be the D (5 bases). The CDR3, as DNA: TGTGCCAGCAGCTTGCTACTAGTCGACAATGAGCAGTTCTTC. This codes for CASSLLLVDNEQFF.